Below, 19 T cell receptor beta chains from the same sample are listed, as sequenced in a study of T cell repertoires in cytomegalovirus infection. TCRdb used MiXCR to reprocess the reads, holding one entry per CDR3 protein. The repertoire has 200,000 to 250,000 distinct CDR3 sequences, approximately 38% of them found once; the top ten carry approximately 60%. These TCRs are of unknown antigen specificity. Sequenced material: CD8+ T cells from cultured PBMCs, taken from culture after CMV antigen stimulation. Receptor source: a human donor in good health (CMV status not recorded). Some clones in this sample may be carry-over from other donors' samples.

This chain links TRBV13 with TRBJ1-5, with D possibly TRBD1 on 5 matching bases. The CDR3 contains 14 residues. Trimming cost V 4 bases and J 3 bases, with 10 bases left between them. Looked up from germline, CDR1 is PRHDT and CDR2 is FYEKMQ (reference sequence). DNA for the CDR3: TGTGCCAGCAGCTCCCGACAGTCCAATCAGCCCCAGCATTTT. Amino acid sequence: CASSSRQSNQPQHF.

This clonotype was observed a few times. This chain uses TRBV6-6 with TRBJ1-5, with D tentatively TRBD1 (5 bases). The CDR3 consists of 16 residues. CDR1 is MNHNY and CDR2 is SVGAGI in the germline V gene (reference sequence). V was cut by 0 bases and J by 5 bases, with 14 bases left in between. CDR3 bases: TGTGCCAGCAGTTACTCTGGCGGGGCGGGTGATCAGCCCCAGCATTTT. The encoded protein is CASSYSGGAGDQPQHF.

In this sample, this clonotype turned up a few times. V is TRBV6-5 and J is TRBJ2-1, with D possibly matching TRBD2 (5 bases). With 2 bases removed from V and 3 bases from J, the gap between germline ends came to 8 bases. CDR3 length: 14 residues. The germline CDR1 and CDR2 sequences are MNHEY and SVGAGI. The CDR3 loop is CASSYGGLYNEQFF. CDR3 bases: TGTGCCAGCAGTTACGGCGGACTCTACAATGAGCAGTTCTTC.

The chain joins TRBV11-3 to TRBJ1-1; TRBD1 is a possible D gene (5 bases). Germline CDR1 reads SGHNT; CDR2 reads YENEEA. The CDR3 length is 14 residues. The V and J ends lost 5 bases and 3 bases respectively, with 13 bases between them. The CDR3 is CASSPAGADTEAFF. The DNA for the CDR3 is TGTGCCAGCAGCCCCGCCGGGGCTGACACTGAAGCTTTCTTT.

This clonotype was detected only a few times. The chain is built from TRBV7-8 and TRBJ2-7; 11 bases agree with TRBD2. Germline values: CDR1 SGHVS, CDR2 FQNEAQ. Trimming at V came to 2 bases and at J to 2 bases, leaving 8 bases not matched to a gene. The CDR3 covers 17 residues. CDR3 in amino acids: CASSLNFRLAGTYEQYF. Here the CDR3 DNA reads TGTGCCAGCAGCTTAAACTTTCGACTAGCGGGAACCTACGAGCAGTACTTC.

The CDR3 reads CASQSPGLGSYEQYF. The CDR3 coding sequence is TGTGCCTCACAATCCCCGGGACTAGGCTCCTACGAGCAGTACTTC. This chain uses TRBV6-6 with TRBJ2-7; 8 bases match TRBD2. Looked up from germline, CDR1 is MNHNY and CDR2 is SVGAGI (reference sequence). The CDR3 runs 15 residues. With V trimmed by 11 bases and J by 0 bases, 12 bases remained unmatched.

This clonotype appeared a single time. The rearrangement uses TRBV27 and TRBJ2-2; 7 bases align to TRBD1. Germline assignment: CDR1 MNHEY and CDR2 SMNVEV (reference sequence). CDR3 length: 16 residues. J lost 2 bases, V lost 5 bases, and 8 bases had no gene match. The CDR3 DNA reads as TGTGCCAGCAGTCCAACAGGGGACCCTAACACCGGGGAGCTGTTTTTT. Its protein product is CASSPTGDPNTGELFF.

The sample holds a few counts of this clonotype. V is TRBV20-1 and J is TRBJ2-7, with 8 bases that match TRBD2. Germline loops: CDR1 DFQATT, CDR2 SNEGSKA (reference sequence). The CDR3 has 13 amino acids. CDR3 amino acids: CTSRKVAGLEQYF. The CDR3 region has the DNA TGCACTTCAAGGAAGGTAGCGGGGCTCGAGCAGTACTTC.

This clonotype was counted between two and nine times. The genes are TRBV27 and TRBJ2-1; TRBD1 matches 8 bases. J was trimmed by 10 bases and V by 5 bases; bases with no gene match: 10. CDR1 is MNHEY and CDR2 is SMNVEV in the germline V gene (reference sequence). The CDR3 contains 14 residues. In DNA form, the CDR3 reads TGTGCCAGCAGTACAGGGGGAGGCCGACGAGAGCAGTTCTTC. It encodes CASSTGGGRREQFF.

This clonotype was detected ten times or more. This chain links TRBV11-2 with TRBJ2-7; a possible D gene is TRBD2 (7 bases). From germline, CDR1 is SGHAT and CDR2 FQNNGV. The CDR3 runs to 15 residues. V gave up 1 base and J gave up 0 bases, with 10 bases separating them. CDR3 sequence reads: CASSLGRGPSYEQYF. The CDR3 DNA reads TGTGCCAGCAGCTTAGGGCGGGGGCCCTCCTACGAGCAGTACTTC.

V and J are TRBV20-1 and TRBJ2-7, with TRBD2 matching 13 bases. The V and J ends lost 3 bases and 5 bases, in that order; junction bases with no gene match: 7. The CDR3 consists of 15 residues. In germline, CDR1 is DFQATT, CDR2 SNEGSKA (reference sequence). The CDR3 loop is CSARRLAGGTDEQYF. The DNA of the CDR3 is TGCAGTGCTAGGAGACTAGCGGGAGGAACGGACGAGCAGTACTTC.

The chain couples TRBV18 to TRBJ1-1; perhaps TRBD1 as D (6 bases). With 5 bases removed from V and 6 bases from J, the gap between germline ends came to 13 bases. This CDR3 is built from 13 residues. CDR1 is KGHSH and CDR2 is LQKENI in the germline V gene. CDR3 protein: CASSNRAGAEAFF. The CDR3 DNA follows: TGTGCCAGCTCAAACAGGGCCGGGGCTGAAGCTTTCTTT.

The chain combines TRBV4-1 with TRBJ1-2; TRBD1 aligns across 8 bases. The V gene's germline CDR1 is MGHRA and CDR2 YSYEKL. V was pared by 2 bases and J by 4 bases, with 3 bases of the junction left unmatched. The CDR3 has 14 residues. The chain's CDR3 is CASSQRTGFYGYTF. Written as DNA, the CDR3 is TGCGCCAGCAGCCAAAGGACAGGGTTCTATGGCTACACCTTC.

This chain connects TRBV7-9 to TRBJ1-1; TRBD1 might be the D (5 bases). V was shortened by 5 bases and J by 6 bases, with 10 bases between the two germline ends. This CDR3 spans 12 amino acids. Germline V gene data show CDR1 as SEHNR and CDR2 as FQNEAQ (reference sequence). CDR3 sequence: CASSPEGSEAFF. In DNA form, the CDR3 reads TGTGCCAGCAGCCCCGAGGGGTCTGAAGCTTTCTTT.

This clonotype has a handful of counts. J is TRBJ2-7 and V is TRBV27; D not certain. Germline V lookup: CDR1 MNHEY, CDR2 SMNVEV (reference sequence). The CDR3 is made up of 12 amino acids. V was cut by 6 bases and J by 3 bases, with 9 bases left in between. The CDR3 protein is CASSHDFYEQYF. Here the CDR3 DNA reads TGTGCCAGCAGCCACGACTTCTACGAGCAGTACTTC.

The CDR3 DNA is TGTGCCAGCAGCCAAGATCTAAGTCAATGGGCCCTCCCTCGGGGCTATGGCTACACCTTC. Protein sequence: CASSQDLSQWALPRGYGYTF. V and J are TRBV14 and TRBJ1-2; no clear D. V lost 0 bases and J 4 bases, leaving 27 bases between the germline ends. Germline loops: CDR1 SGHDN, CDR2 FVKESK. The CDR3 sequence is 20 residues long.

V is TRBV7-2 and J is TRBJ2-7; possible D gene TRBD2, 6 bases. The CDR3 loop spans 16 amino acids. Per the germline V gene, CDR1 is SGHTA and CDR2 is FQGNSA. The V end lost 2 bases, the J end lost 1 base, and 15 bases lay between the germline ends. The CDR3 DNA follows: TGTGCCAGCAGCTTAAAACGCGGGAACAAGTCCTACGAGCAGTACTTC. It specifies CASSLKRGNKSYEQYF.

This clonotype came up many times. The genes are TRBV7-2 and TRBJ2-7, with 8 bases lining up with TRBD1. J lost 2 bases, V lost 0 bases, and 6 bases had no gene match. This CDR3 is built from 16 residues. Germline values: CDR1 SGHTA, CDR2 FQGNSA. In DNA, the CDR3 is TGTGCCAGCAGCTTAGCGAAGGACAGGGCTGCCTACGAGCAGTACTTC. Translated: CASSLAKDRAAYEQYF.

This clonotype was seen a handful of times. The chain couples TRBV28 to TRBJ2-7; TRBD2 matches at 14 bases. The CDR3 is 16 amino acids. Trimming cost V 10 bases and J 5 bases; bases outside gene matches: 13. CDR1 MDHEN and CDR2 SYDVKM come from the germline V gene. Here the CDR3 reads CATFSPGLAGVHEQYF. In DNA, the CDR3 is TGTGCCACCTTCTCTCCGGGACTAGCGGGAGTCCACGAGCAGTACTTC.